The 12 T cell receptor beta chains reported below all come from one sample, sequenced in a study of beta chain features in type 1 diabetes. Sequencing targeted expressed TCRB transcripts, as all isolated RNA had been reverse transcribed. This table comes from immunoSEQ multiplex PCR, and its TCRdb copy is limited to in-frame clones, with some not included. Counted here are approximately 120,000 clones, 30% to 50% occurring once; the ten biggest clones make up roughly 0.07%. The specimen was stem cell memory CD4+ T cells from blood. All receptors come from a woman under 30 in good health.

The rearrangement joins TRBV2 to TRBJ1-1; a weak D match, TRBD1 (5 bases). V lost 8 bases to trimming and J lost 5 bases, with 18 bases between them. This CDR3 is built from 14 residues. Germline V gene data show CDR1 as SNHLY and CDR2 as FYNNEI. The CDR3 protein is CASRRPVGGTEAFF. CDR3 in DNA: TGTGCCAGCCGTAGACCCGTTGGGGGGACTGAAGCTTTCTTT.

This clone was seen a handful of times. This chain uses TRBV27 with TRBJ1-1; D is perhaps TRBD1 (5 bases). Trimming took off 4 bases at V and 1 base at J, with 10 bases between the two ends. From germline, CDR1 is MNHEY and CDR2 SMNVEV (reference sequence). The CDR3 is 14 amino acids. In DNA form, the CDR3 reads TGTGCCAGCAGTTCGACAGTAAGGAACACTGAAGCTTTCTTT. Translated: CASSSTVRNTEAFF.

The CDR3 loop is CASSVGLAVKGSYNEQFF. In DNA form, the CDR3 reads TGTGCCAGCAGCGTGGGACTAGCGGTGAAGGGGTCTTACAATGAGCAGTTCTTC. V and J are TRBV7-3 and TRBJ2-1; 11 nucleotides agree with TRBD2. With V trimmed by 5 bases and J by 4 bases, 13 bases remained unmatched. Germline values: CDR1 SGHTA, CDR2 FQGTGA. The CDR3 totals 18 residues.

The J gene is TRBJ2-1, the V gene TRBV5-1; 16 bases line up with TRBD2. CDR3 length equals 16 residues. Losses at the gene ends were 4 bases for V and 8 bases for J; bases not matched to a gene: 6. The germline gives CDR1 SGHRS, CDR2 YFSETQ. DNA for the CDR3: TGCGCCAGCAGCCCCGGGACTAGCGGGAGGGTATATGAGCAGTTCTTC. This encodes CASSPGTSGRVYEQFF.

This chain connects TRBV4-1 to TRBJ2-7, with 9 bases matching TRBD2. The CDR3 sequence is 16 residues long. The germline gives CDR1 MGHRA, CDR2 YSYEKL. V lost 1 base, J lost 5 bases, and 9 bases stayed unmatched. The CDR3 nucleotides are TGCGCCAGCAGCCAAGGTGAGAGCGGGAGGTCCAACGAGCAGTACTTC. Translation gives CASSQGESGRSNEQYF.

The chain recombines TRBV18 with TRBJ2-5, with D maybe TRBD2 (6 bases). The V gene's germline CDR1 is KGHSH and CDR2 LQKENI. V shed 1 base and J shed 2 bases, with 11 bases lying between them. This CDR3 is 15 amino acids long. CDR3 DNA sequence: TGTGCCAGCTCACCACGCGGGACGCCTCAAGAGACCCAGTACTTC. Translating it yields CASSPRGTPQETQYF.

This chain connects TRBV11-2 to TRBJ2-1; TRBD2 matches 14 bases. This CDR3 comprises 16 residues. CDR1 SGHAT and CDR2 FQNNGV come from the germline V gene. V trimming: 4 bases; J trimming: 8 bases; junction bases outside the gene matches: 7. The CDR3 region has the DNA TGTGCCAGCAGCTGGGGACTAGCGGGAGCCAGGGATGAGCAGTTCTTC. Residues: CASSWGLAGARDEQFF.

V and J are TRBV5-4 and TRBJ2-3, with 7 bases that match TRBD1. The V segment lost 4 bases and the J segment 2 bases; nucleotides outside the gene matches: 7. CDR3 length: 15 amino acids. From germline, CDR1 is SGHNT and CDR2 YYREEE (reference sequence). CDR3: CASSHRDRPTDTQYF. The CDR3 DNA sequence: TGTGCCAGCAGCCACCGGGACAGACCCACAGATACGCAGTATTTT.

This rearrangement joins TRBV4-1 to TRBJ1-4, with D possibly being TRBD1 (6 bases). V lost 1 base, J lost 3 bases, and 21 bases lay in between. Germline CDR1 MGHRA, CDR2 YSYEKL. This CDR3 has 19 amino acids. CDR3 sequence reads: CASSQVIGRGGNANEKLFF. The CDR3 DNA is TGCGCCAGCAGCCAAGTCATCGGCAGGGGTGGGAATGCTAATGAAAAACTGTTTTTT.

This clone was counted only a few times. This chain links TRBV5-1 with TRBJ2-2, with TRBD2 identical over 9 bases. The CDR3 has 16 residues. J was trimmed by 7 bases and V by 1 base; bases with no gene match: 8. Per germline, CDR1 SGHRS and CDR2 YFSETQ. The CDR3 region has the DNA TGCGCCAGCAGCTTGCCTCGGACTAGCGCGGTCGGGGAGCTGTTTTTT. Its translation is CASSLPRTSAVGELFF.

This chain links TRBV19 with TRBJ2-7; possibly TRBD1 for D (5 bases). The CDR3 loop spans 14 amino acids. The ends were cut back, 5 bases at V and 6 bases at J, with 17 bases in the middle. Per germline, CDR1 LNHDA and CDR2 SQIVND (reference sequence). CDR3 in DNA: TGTGCCAGTAGTCGCCAGGGCGGAACACTCGAGCAGTACTTC. Protein: CASSRQGGTLEQYF. Full variable domain (remainder filled in from reference TRBV19 and TRBJ2-7): DGGITQSPKYLFRKEGQNVTLSCEQNLNHDAMYWYRQDPGQGLRLIYYSQIVNDFQKGDIAEGYSVSREKKESFPLTVTSAQKNPTAFYLCASSRQGGTLEQYFGPGTRLTVT.

V and J are TRBV5-4 and TRBJ2-7; TRBD2 aligns across 15 bases. Germline-derived CDR1 and CDR2 are SGHNT and YYREEE (reference sequence). J lost 6 bases, V lost 7 bases, and 20 bases had no gene match. This CDR3 has 19 amino acids. The CDR3 protein is CASGGTGQGTSGRMGEQYF. The CDR3 region has the DNA TGTGCCAGCGGCGGGACAGGGCAAGGGACTAGCGGGAGGATGGGCGAGCAGTACTTC.